The 19 T cell receptor beta chains given below trace back to one sample, sequenced in a study of T cells in Graves' hyperthyroidism and ophthalmopathy. The CDR3 regions of TCR beta were amplified from RNA transcripts. HTBI primers were employed in a first-round RT-PCR of the TCR CDR3. Each CDR3 protein gets one entry after TCRdb re-called the multiplex PCR reads with MiXCR. The repertoire holds hundreds of thousands of distinct CDR3 sequences, with around 20% as singletons. The sequenced sample was blood. These TCRs come from a woman aged 45-65 years with Graves' hyperthyroidism that later progressed to Graves' ophthalmopathy.

This clonotype was detected ten times or more. The rearrangement joins TRBV11-1 to TRBJ2-7, with 9 bases lining up with TRBD2. Germline CDR1 and CDR2: SGHAT and FQDESV (reference sequence). The CDR3 spans 17 residues. After removal of 1 base from V and 0 bases from J, the junction contained 7 bases not matched to a gene. CDR3 in amino acids: CASSLGPPGLASYEQYF. CDR3 sequence (DNA): TGTGCCAGCAGCTTAGGCCCCCCGGGACTAGCCTCCTACGAGCAGTACTTC.

The V call is TRBV19, the J call TRBJ1-5, with 7 bases lining up with TRBD1. CDR3 length: 13 amino acids. With 4 bases clipped from V and 7 bases from J, the junction kept 4 bases outside the gene matches. CDR1 is LNHDA, CDR2 SQIVND, per germline (reference sequence). In DNA form, the CDR3 reads TGTGCCAGTAGTACCGACAGGGCGCAGCCCCAGCATTTT. Translating gives CASSTDRAQPQHF.

The V gene is TRBV29-1, the J gene TRBJ2-3; 8 bases are shared with TRBD1. The junction had 4 bases not matched to a gene; V was cut back by 4 bases and J by 1 base. This CDR3 region has 14 residues. Germline CDR1 is SQVTM and CDR2 is ANQGSEA. For the CDR3, the DNA is TGCAGCGTTGTGACAGGGGCTGGCACAGATACGCAGTATTTT. Amino acid sequence: CSVVTGAGTDTQYF.

As concerns this clonotype: Compared with germline, one end of the junction differs, possibly owing to a read error. V gene TRBV6-2 or TRBV6-3 combines with J gene TRBJ1-5, with 8 bases lining up with TRBD1. This CDR3 is 18 amino acids long. Germline V gene sequence: CDR1 MNHEY, CDR2 SVGEGT. CDR3 protein: CASSYSLDRAISNQPQHF. The DNA for the CDR3 is TGTGCCAGCAGTTACTCTTTGGACAGGGCGATTAGCAATCAGCCACAGCATTTT.

This chain connects TRBV11-2 to TRBJ1-1; D remains ambiguous. CDR3 length: 15 amino acids. Per the germline V gene, CDR1 is SGHAT and CDR2 is FQNNGV. V was clipped by 0 bases and J by 0 bases, with 8 bases between them. The CDR3 spells CASSLDSQMNTEAFF. The CDR3 DNA reads TGTGCCAGCAGCTTAGACAGTCAAATGAACACTGAAGCTTTCTTT.

The chain joins TRBV20-1 to TRBJ2-1; D may be TRBD2 (7 bases). V lost 0 bases and J 2 bases, leaving 17 bases between the germline ends. This CDR3 comprises 17 residues. The V gene's germline CDR1 is DFQATT and CDR2 SNEGSKA (reference sequence). The DNA for the CDR3 is TGCAGTGCTAGAGATTTTGGGGGGGGGGCCACCTACAATGAGCAGTTCTTC. It specifies CSARDFGGGATYNEQFF.

This chain joins TRBV10-3 and TRBJ1-5; D is perhaps TRBD1 (6 bases). The CDR3 extends over 15 amino acids. V was trimmed by 3 bases and J by 7 bases, leaving 16 bases between them. The germline gives CDR1 ENHRY, CDR2 SYGVKD. This CDR3 is CAISEGVGANQPQHF. In DNA form, the CDR3 reads TGTGCCATCAGTGAAGGAGTGGGGGCGAACCAGCCCCAGCATTTT.

The chain joins TRBV19 to TRBJ2-3; 7 bases fit TRBD2. CDR1 and CDR2 (germline): LNHDA, SQIVND (reference sequence). The CDR3 length is 15 residues. With 3 bases clipped from V and 0 bases from J, the junction kept 3 bases outside the gene matches. CDR3 in amino acids: CASSISLASTDTQYF. CDR3 coding DNA: TGTGCCAGTAGTATCTCACTAGCGAGCACAGATACGCAGTATTTT.

This clonotype was counted at least ten times. The V gene is TRBV5-8, the J gene TRBJ2-5, with D perhaps assigned TRBD1 or TRBD2 (5 bases each). The V gene lost 0 bases and the J gene lost 4 bases, with 10 bases spanning the gap. CDR1 and CDR2 from the germline V gene are SGHTS and YDEGEE. The CDR3 consists of 14 residues. This CDR3 is CASSLVGLAETQYF. In nucleotides, the CDR3 is TGTGCCAGCAGCTTGGTGGGGCTAGCAGAGACCCAGTACTTC.

The chain is built from TRBV12-3 or TRBV12-4 and TRBJ1-2, with D perhaps matching TRBD1 (5 bases). CDR3 length: 15 residues. Trimming took off 5 bases at V and 4 bases at J, with 17 bases between the two ends. Here the CDR3 reads CASSLGRGRGYGYTF. The CDR3 DNA sequence: TGTGCCAGCAGTCTCGGTCGGGGAAGGGGCTATGGCTACACCTTC.

This CDR3 is CAISDGENQPQHF. DNA for the CDR3: TGTGCCATCAGTGACGGGGAAAATCAGCCCCAGCATTTT. The chain recombines TRBV10-3 with TRBJ1-5; D is uncertain. CDR3 length: 13 amino acids. The V gene's germline CDR1 is ENHRY and CDR2 SYGVKD. Trimming stripped 3 bases from V and 4 bases from J, with 7 bases between.

The sample holds many counts of this clonotype. The chain joins TRBV3-1 to TRBJ2-5; 9 bases are shared with TRBD1. Germline V lookup: CDR1 LGHDT, CDR2 YNNKEL (reference sequence). The CDR3 spans 15 residues. V shed 0 bases and J 2 bases; nucleotides not matched to a gene: 1. CDR3 in DNA: TGTGCCAGCAGCCAAGAAGGGACAGGGCAAGAGACCCAGTACTTC. This sequence encodes CASSQEGTGQETQYF.

Many counts were recorded for this clonotype. The rearrangement joins TRBV10-3 to TRBJ1-5; D gene unclear. The CDR3 has 18 residues. The V gene lost 7 bases and the J gene lost 7 bases, with 29 bases spanning the gap. CDR1 is ENHRY and CDR2 is SYGVKD in the germline V gene. The DNA for the CDR3 is TGTGCCATCATCCCCGCGACTGGGATGGGGATAGACTGCCAGCCCCAGCATTTT. Protein: CAIIPATGMGIDCQPQHF.

The V and J genes are TRBV7-9 and TRBJ1-2; tentatively, D is TRBD1 (6 bases). Per the germline V gene, CDR1 is SEHNR and CDR2 is FQNEAQ (reference sequence). The CDR3 runs 14 residues. Trimming shortened V by 3 bases and J by 4 bases, and 12 bases separated the two germline ends. The CDR3 here is CASSFVGAAYGYTF. In DNA form, the CDR3 reads TGTGCCAGCAGCTTTGTGGGGGCGGCCTATGGCTACACCTTC.

This clonotype has a count of ten or more. V usage is TRBV20-1 and J usage is TRBJ1-5; 9 bases align to TRBD1. From germline, CDR1 is DFQATT and CDR2 SNEGSKA (reference sequence). The length of the CDR3 is 13 residues. V lost 7 bases to trimming and J lost 5 bases; unmatched junction nucleotides: 6. The CDR3 reads CSGTDRGHQPQHF. CDR3 sequence (DNA): TGCAGTGGCACGGACAGGGGTCATCAGCCCCAGCATTTT.

The sample holds many counts of this clonotype. The gene calls are TRBV2 and TRBJ2-1, with no clear D. Germline V lookup: CDR1 SNHLY, CDR2 FYNNEI. Trimming left V 2 bases short and J 6 bases short, with 11 bases between. CDR3 length: 14 amino acids. CDR3: CASSEITASNEQFF. The CDR3 DNA reads TGTGCCAGCAGTGAAATCACAGCGAGCAATGAGCAGTTCTTC.

J is TRBJ2-1 and V is TRBV12-3 or TRBV12-4, with 11 bases matching TRBD2. This CDR3 spans 14 amino acids. CDR3 loop: CATSLAGDYNEQFF. CDR3 bases: TGTGCTACATCACTAGCGGGGGACTACAATGAGCAGTTCTTC.

This clonotype was seen at least ten times. The genes are TRBV2 and TRBJ1-4; weak D call: TRBD1 (5 bases). The CDR3 has 13 residues. CDR1 SNHLY and CDR2 FYNNEI come from the germline V gene. Trimming took 8 bases from V and 4 from J, leaving 11 bases between them. CDR3 DNA sequence: TGTGCCAGCGCACGGGGGGTTAATGAAAAACTGTTTTTT. Translating it yields CASARGVNEKLFF.

This clonotype was seen at least ten times. V is TRBV11-2 and J is TRBJ1-1, with D possibly being TRBD1 (6 bases). Germline V gene sequence: CDR1 SGHAT, CDR2 FQNNGV. Trimming left V 5 bases short and J 6 bases short, with 16 bases between. The CDR3 length is 14 residues. CDR3 protein: CASSIFNRDSEAFF. DNA for the CDR3: TGTGCCAGCAGCATTTTTAACAGGGACTCTGAAGCTTTCTTT. The full variable domain, completed using reference TRBV11-2 and TRBJ1-1, is EAGVAQSPRYKIIEKRQSVAFWCNPISGHATLYWYQQILGQGPKLLIQFQNNGVVDDSQLPKDRFSAERLKGVDSTLKIQPAKLEDSAVYLCASSIFNRDSEAFFGQGTRLTVV.